This T cell receptor beta chain was sequenced in a study of cytomegalovirus exposure and HLA in healthy donors. PCR employed 60 Vbeta and 13 Jbeta primers. Using immunoSEQ multiplex PCR, the repertoire was profiled, and TCRdb retains in-frame clones only, with some absent. This table has a few hundred thousand clones, more than 60% appearing once. V was pared by 0 bases and J by 1 base, with 18 bases between. The CDR3 runs 18 residues. CDR1 is SGHTA and CDR2 is FQGNSA in the germline V gene. The chain carries TRBV7-2 and TRBJ2-5, with D possibly TRBD2 on 7 matching bases. This TCR was recovered from a man aged 40-49 years in good health and CMV-seronegative. Sequencing was performed on PBMCs. In nucleotides, the CDR3 is TGTGCCAGCAGCTTAGCATTCGGCGGGGGCCCAAGCCAAGAGACCCAGTACTTC. Amino acids: CASSLAFGGGPSQETQYF.